This TCR beta chain emerged from a study of blood T cell repertoires in COVID-19. Study as a whole: Specimens from acute and convalescent COVID-19 originated in the United States, Italy and Spain. PBMCs, B-cell-depleted T cells, or T cells provided the cDNA or gDNA that made up the material.

The CDR3 contains 15 residues. Looked up from germline, CDR1 is SQVTM and CDR2 is ANQGSEA. The trim removed 3 bases at V and 5 bases at J, leaving 5 bases unmatched. Original methodology: By means of reference gene primer amplification, nucleated cell counts were estimated. Clones were read by immunoSEQ multiplex PCR, and TCRdb kept only the in-frame ones, dropping some. The V and J calls and clone size are taken from that table; D and trimming were inferred from the DNA. This repertoire shows tens of thousands of clones, 65% to 85% found once; its top ten account for 2.5% to 3%. This rearrangement joins TRBV29-1 to TRBJ2-3; 13 nucleotides align to TRBD2. The receptor was isolated from a man aged 50-59 years with acute or convalescent COVID-19. Sequencing was done on a sample of peripheral blood. CDR3 protein: CSVESTSGRKDTQYF. The CDR3 bases are TGCAGCGTTGAGTCGACTAGCGGGAGGAAAGATACGCAGTATTTT.